These T cell receptor beta chains were read from a single sample in a study of cytomegalovirus exposure and HLA in healthy donors. The table came from immunoSEQ multiplex PCR; TCRdb's copy has only in-frame clones and leaves some out. The sample lists about 170,000 clones; 70% to 90% were seen once. The sample was PBMCs. Receptors originate from a woman aged 18-29 years in good health and CMV-seronegative. Each CDR3 is given with its conserved first and last residue. Fields, in order: clone size, V gene, J gene, D gene, CDR3 protein, CDR3 DNA. A D gene is named only where the DNA matches it firmly. Where a row states a size, it is once, few, many or the class of an expanded clone; other rows omit it.

>-|TRBV5-1|TRBJ2-1|TRBD1
CASSTGQYNEQFF
TGCGCCAGCAGCACGGGACAGTACAATGAGCAGTTCTTC
>-|TRBV10-3|TRBJ2-7|-
CASSTGTVYEQYF
TGTGCCAGCTCGACAGGGACTGTCTACGAGCAGTACTTC
>-|TRBV7-9|TRBJ2-7|-
CASSLAELNEQYF
TGTGCCAGCAGCTTAGCGGAACTAAACGAGCAGTACTTC
>-|TRBV2|TRBJ2-5|TRBD1
CASRGQIGQETQYF
TGTGCCAGCAGGGGACAGATTGGCCAAGAGACCCAGTACTTC
>-|TRBV19|TRBJ2-6|TRBD1
CASKTGGPGANVLTF
TGTGCCAGTAAAACAGGGGGGCCTGGGGCCAACGTCCTGACTTTC
>-|TRBV4-1|TRBJ2-1|TRBD2
CASTSRVAGMDEQFF
TGCGCCAGCACCTCAAGAGTAGCGGGGATGGATGAGCAGTTCTTC
>-|TRBV11-3|TRBJ2-2|-
CASSLPGSTGELFF
TGTGCCAGCAGCTTACCAGGGTCCACCGGGGAGCTGTTTTTT
>-|TRBV14|TRBJ2-1|TRBD2
CASSKAGYSLNEQFF
TGTGCCAGCAGCAAAGCGGGATACAGCCTTAATGAGCAGTTCTTC
>-|TRBV13|TRBJ1-1|TRBD1
CASSSASTGTGGREAFF
TGTGCCAGCAGCTCTGCCTCAACCGGGACAGGGGGCAGGGAAGCTTTCTTT
>-|TRBV7-2|TRBJ2-7|TRBD1
CASSLAWGAFVRQGPLYEQYF
TGTGCCAGCAGCTTAGCGTGGGGAGCCTTTGTCCGACAGGGGCCCCTCTACGAGCAGTACTTC
>-|TRBV6-6|TRBJ1-2|-
CASRPTGAGDYGYTF
TGTGCCAGCAGACCGACAGGTGCCGGGGACTATGGCTACACCTTC
>-|TRBV11-1|TRBJ1-1|-
CASSLRGHAEAFF
TGTGCCAGCAGCTTGCGGGGGCACGCTGAAGCTTTCTTT
>once|TRBV28|TRBJ2-6|-
CASSIPIQGSGANVLTF
TGTGCCAGCAGCATCCCCATACAGGGCTCTGGGGCCAACGTCCTGACTTTC
>-|TRBV28|TRBJ1-1|-
CASSRTEAFF
TGTGCCAGCAGTCGCACTGAAGCTTTCTTT
>once|TRBV14|TRBJ2-2|TRBD2
CASSQYPGGGELFF
TGTGCCAGCAGCCAATACCCGGGGGGCGGGGAGCTGTTTTTT
>-|TRBV11-1|TRBJ1-1|TRBD1
CASRMDRERRHLNTEAFF
TGTGCCAGCAGAATGGACAGGGAAAGACGACACTTGAACACTGAAGCTTTCTTT
>-|TRBV2|TRBJ1-3|-
CASSEALRGTGNTIYF
TGTGCCAGCAGTGAAGCGCTTCGGGGGACTGGAAACACCATATATTTT
>-|TRBV30|TRBJ2-1|TRBD2
CAWGTSGSSYNEQFF
TGTGCCTGGGGGACTAGCGGGAGTTCCTACAATGAGCAGTTCTTC
>-|TRBV7-9|TRBJ2-3|-
CASSITSGDTQYF
TGTGCCAGCAGTATTACTTCGGGAGATACGCAGTATTTT
>-|TRBV10-3|TRBJ1-2|TRBD1
CAISAQGDPTYGYTF
TGTGCCATCAGTGCTCAGGGGGACCCAACCTATGGCTACACCTTC
>-|TRBV27|TRBJ1-1|-
CASSLSPGVEAFF
TGTGCCAGCAGTTTATCCCCCGGGGTTGAAGCTTTCTTT
>-|TRBV7-3|TRBJ2-3|TRBD2
CASSTRGSTDTQYF
TGTGCCAGCAGCACGCGGGGGAGCACAGATACGCAGTATTTT
>-|TRBV7-9|TRBJ1-1|TRBD1
CSSDRDLFEAFF
TGTTCCAGCGACAGGGACCTTTTTGAAGCTTTCTTT
>-|TRBV6-5|TRBJ2-7|-
CASSYRQGTYEQYF
TGTGCCAGCAGTTACCGGCAGGGGACCTACGAGCAGTACTTC
>-|TRBV4-1|TRBJ1-1|-
CASSPTAMNTEAFF
TGCGCCAGCAGCCCGACAGCTATGAACACTGAAGCTTTCTTT
>-|TRBV6-5|TRBJ1-5|TRBD1
CASSRTGGNNQPQHF
TGTGCCAGCAGTCGGACAGGGGGCAACAATCAGCCCCAGCATTTT
>few|TRBV5-1|TRBJ1-2|TRBD1
CASSFGTGIYGYTF
TGCGCCAGCAGCTTCGGGACAGGTATCTATGGCTACACCTTC
>-|TRBV15|TRBJ1-1|-
CATSRVMNTEAFF
TGTGCCACCAGCAGAGTTATGAACACTGAAGCTTTCTTT
>-|TRBV6-5|TRBJ1-1|-
CASSEGWRNTEAFF
TGTGCCAGCAGCGAAGGTTGGAGGAACACTGAAGCTTTCTTT
>-|TRBV27|TRBJ2-7|-
CASSLGHEQYF
TGTGCCAGCAGTTTAGGCCACGAGCAGTACTTC
>-|TRBV2|TRBJ2-7|-
CASSEAGVRYEQYF
TGTGCCAGCAGTGAAGCCGGGGTCCGCTACGAGCAGTACTTC
>-|TRBV5-4|TRBJ2-2|TRBD1
CASSLVGTGSRNTGELFF
TGTGCCAGCAGCTTGGTCGGGACAGGGAGTCGGAACACCGGGGAGCTGTTTTTT
>-|TRBV4-1|TRBJ2-5|TRBD1
CASSPGQGAWEQYF
TGCGCCAGCAGCCCCGGACAGGGGGCGTGGGAGCAGTACTTC
>-|TRBV27|TRBJ2-1|TRBD2
CASSFGGRAGEQFF
TGTGCCAGCAGTTTTGGCGGGAGGGCCGGTGAGCAGTTCTTC
>-|TRBV5-1|TRBJ1-1|-
CASSLGGSTEAFF
TGCGCCAGCAGCTTGGGAGGGAGCACTGAAGCTTTCTTT
>-|TRBV4-2|TRBJ1-6|-
CASSQDTGQPNSPLHF
TGTGCCAGCAGCCAAGACACCGGACAGCCTAATTCACCCCTCCACTTT
>-|TRBV7-9|TRBJ1-1|-
CSSSLWTANTEAFF
TGTTCCAGCAGCTTATGGACAGCGAACACTGAAGCTTTCTTT
>-|TRBV25-1|TRBJ1-3|-
CASTDGGAGNTIYF
TGTGCCAGCACCGACGGGGGGGCTGGAAACACCATATATTTT
>-|TRBV28|TRBJ2-2|-
CASIPSVGKNTGELFF
TGTGCCAGCATCCCCTCTGTCGGGAAGAACACCGGGGAGCTGTTTTTT